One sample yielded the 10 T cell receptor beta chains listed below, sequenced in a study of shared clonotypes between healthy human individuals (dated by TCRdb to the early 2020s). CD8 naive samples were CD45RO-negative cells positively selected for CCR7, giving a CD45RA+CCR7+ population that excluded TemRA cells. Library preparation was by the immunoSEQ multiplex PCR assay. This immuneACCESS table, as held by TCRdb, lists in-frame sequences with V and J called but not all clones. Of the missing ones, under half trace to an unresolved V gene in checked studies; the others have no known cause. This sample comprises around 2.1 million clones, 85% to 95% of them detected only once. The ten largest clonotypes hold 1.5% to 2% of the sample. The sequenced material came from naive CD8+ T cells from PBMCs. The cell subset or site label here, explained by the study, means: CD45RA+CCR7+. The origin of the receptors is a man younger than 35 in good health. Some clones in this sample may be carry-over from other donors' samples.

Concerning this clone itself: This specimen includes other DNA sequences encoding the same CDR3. CDR3 nucleotides: TGTGCCACCAGCGGCGAGACCCAGTACTTC. This translates into CATSGETQYF. This chain joins TRBV15 and TRBJ2-5; D remains unclear. The CDR3 is 10 amino acids. Per the germline V gene, CDR1 is LNHNV and CDR2 is YYDKDF (reference sequence). Trimming removed 5 bases from V and 5 bases from J, with 3 bases in between.

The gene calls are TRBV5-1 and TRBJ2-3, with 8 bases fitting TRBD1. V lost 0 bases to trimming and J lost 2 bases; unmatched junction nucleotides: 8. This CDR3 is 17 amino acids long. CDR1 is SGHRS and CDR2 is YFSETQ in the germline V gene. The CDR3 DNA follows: TGCGCCAGCAGCTTGGATGCGCCGACAGGGGTCACAGATACGCAGTATTTT. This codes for CASSLDAPTGVTDTQYF.

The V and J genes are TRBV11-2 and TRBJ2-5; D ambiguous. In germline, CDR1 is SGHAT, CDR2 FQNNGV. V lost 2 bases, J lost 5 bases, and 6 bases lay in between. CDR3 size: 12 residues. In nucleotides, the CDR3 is TGTGCCAGCAGCTTACAGTGGGAGACCCAGTACTTC. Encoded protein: CASSLQWETQYF.

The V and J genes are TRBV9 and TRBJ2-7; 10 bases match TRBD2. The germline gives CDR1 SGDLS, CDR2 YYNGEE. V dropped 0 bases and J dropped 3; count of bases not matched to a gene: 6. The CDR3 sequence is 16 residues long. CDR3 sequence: CASSVGITSGNYEQYF. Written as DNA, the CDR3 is TGTGCCAGCAGCGTAGGCATCACTAGCGGGAACTACGAGCAGTACTTC.

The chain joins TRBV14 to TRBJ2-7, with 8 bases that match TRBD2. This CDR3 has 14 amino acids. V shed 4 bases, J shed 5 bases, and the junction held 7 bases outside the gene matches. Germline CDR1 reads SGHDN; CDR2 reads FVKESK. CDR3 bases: TGTGCCAGCAGCCCTGAGCGGGAGCCCGACGAGCAGTACTTC. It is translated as CASSPEREPDEQYF.

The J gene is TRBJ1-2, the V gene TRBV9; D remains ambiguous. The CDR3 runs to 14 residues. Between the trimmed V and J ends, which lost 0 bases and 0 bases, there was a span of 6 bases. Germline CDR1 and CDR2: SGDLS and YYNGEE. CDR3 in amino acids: CASSVALTNYGYTF. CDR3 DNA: TGTGCCAGCAGCGTAGCCCTGACTAACTATGGCTACACCTTC.

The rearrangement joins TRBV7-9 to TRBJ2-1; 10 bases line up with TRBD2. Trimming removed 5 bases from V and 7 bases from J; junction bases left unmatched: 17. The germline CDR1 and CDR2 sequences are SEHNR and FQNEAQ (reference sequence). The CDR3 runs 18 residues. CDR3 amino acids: CASSNPHGLAGVSNEQFF. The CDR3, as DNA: TGTGCCAGCAGCAACCCTCATGGCCTAGCGGGAGTTAGTAATGAGCAGTTCTTC.

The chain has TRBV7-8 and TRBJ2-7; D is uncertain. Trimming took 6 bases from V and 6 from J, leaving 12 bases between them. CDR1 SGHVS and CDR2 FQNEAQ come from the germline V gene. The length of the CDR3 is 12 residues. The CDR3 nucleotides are TGTGCCAGCAGTCATGTCAACGGCGAGCAGTACTTC. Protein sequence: CASSHVNGEQYF.

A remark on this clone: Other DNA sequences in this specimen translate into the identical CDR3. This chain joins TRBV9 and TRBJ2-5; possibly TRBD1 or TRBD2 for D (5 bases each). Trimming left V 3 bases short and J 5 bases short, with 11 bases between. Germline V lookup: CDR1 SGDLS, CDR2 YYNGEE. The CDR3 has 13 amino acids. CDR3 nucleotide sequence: TGTGCCAGCAGCGCAGGGACCCGGGAGACCCAGTACTTC. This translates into CASSAGTRETQYF. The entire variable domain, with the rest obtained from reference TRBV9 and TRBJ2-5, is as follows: DSGVTQTPKHLITATGQRVTLRCSPRSGDLSVYWYQQSLDQGLQFLIQYYNGEERAKGNILERFSAQQFPDLHSELNLSSLELGDSALYFCASSAGTRETQYFGPGTRLLVL.

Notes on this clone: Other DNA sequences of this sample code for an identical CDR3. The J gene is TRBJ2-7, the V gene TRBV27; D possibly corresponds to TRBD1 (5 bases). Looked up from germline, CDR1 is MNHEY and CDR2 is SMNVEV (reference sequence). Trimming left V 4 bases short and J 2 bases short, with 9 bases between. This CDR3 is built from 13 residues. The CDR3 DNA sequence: TGTGCCAGCAGTTCCTTAGGGGCCTACGAGCAGTACTTC. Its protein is CASSSLGAYEQYF.